A selection of T cell receptor beta chains follows, all from one sample in a study of human T cells and chemical hapten exposure. MiXCR was run by TCRdb on the RACE reads, yielding one entry per CDR3 protein. The table records about 73,000 distinct CDR3 sequences, around 8.8% of them present only once. The sequenced sample was whole blood, obtained in connection with sensitization to the hapten diphenylcyclopropenone (DPC). The receptor source for this set is a woman in her fifties or sixties with alopecia areata. Some clones in this sample may be carry-over from other donors' samples. CDR3s include the opening cysteine and the closing phenylalanine or tryptophan. Size is stated for part of the rows, as once, few or many counts, or as a class when the clone is expanded.

v_call | clone_size | cdr3_aa
TRBV5-4 | NA | CASSLVGGKGDGYTF
TRBV10-3 | few | CAISASSVLGTEAFF
TRBV6-5 | NA | CASSVTGESSYEQYF
TRBV28 | few | CASSRAEAQYF
TRBV4-3 | NA | CASSQGTQSSYNEQFF
TRBV12-3/TRBV12-4 | many | CASSNGGPITDTQYF
TRBV7-8 | NA | CASSLVGGNTEAFF
TRBV6-2/TRBV6-3 | NA | CASSQPSAHREQYF
TRBV5-1 | many | CASSLEADTQYF
TRBV4-2 | NA | CASSLATGNTEAFF
TRBV18 | many | CASSPGRDNRLNYGYTF
TRBV20-1 | NA | CSARRQGGQPQHF
TRBV13 | NA | CASSYGRDTQYF
TRBV29-1 | NA | CSVDREHSPLHF
TRBV29-1 | many | CSVERTGELFF
TRBV6-2/TRBV6-3 | few | CASSSVTDTQYF
TRBV5-1 | NA | CASSLSMSQETQYF
TRBV28 | many | CASRLSKANVLTF
TRBV7-8 | NA | CASSLGSELPNTGELFF
TRBV5-1 | few | CASSLIYAGSEAFF
TRBV28 | NA | CASSPLMGDSSTDTQYF
TRBV2 | NA | CASSEGQNEQYF
TRBV5-1 | NA | CASSAQALGMNIQYF
TRBV7-2 | few | CASSLLPGPYEQYF
TRBV3-1 | NA | CASSPTPGGRGEQYF
TRBV27 | NA | CASSLSGLAFLF
TRBV2 | many | CASRTEGDYGYTF
TRBV19 | NA | CASSPGGATNEKLFF
TRBV6-6 | NA | CASSWPLGGRFRPSTDTQYF
TRBV12-3/TRBV12-4 | many | CASSFSGNQPQHF
TRBV5-4 | NA | CASSLSWDAGTGELFF
TRBV6-5 | many | CASSGTGTGNTIYF
TRBV24-1 | many | CATSGSGTTRNEQFF
TRBV12-3/TRBV12-4 | NA | CASSLMGLAGGGEQFF
TRBV28 | many | CASSVPGLASHNEQFF
TRBV6-6 | many | CASRSLGDTEAFF
TRBV28 | many | CASSPPGRNYEQYF
TRBV12-3/TRBV12-4 | few | CASRPQDNEQFF
TRBV5-4 | many | CASSLGYSNYGYTF
TRBV2 | few | CASQREGLADTQYF
TRBV5-6 | many | CASSLKAGMNTEAFF
TRBV7-2 | few | CASSSGRTDTQYF
TRBV20-1 | NA | CSARSPFGASTDTQYF
TRBV24-1 | few | CATSDSGTGSSYEQYF
TRBV10-3 | NA | CAISEDGANYGYTF
TRBV11-2 | many | CASSLSNVGEAFF
TRBV19 | NA | CASSMAGPSSYNEQFF
TRBV14 | NA | CASSQVLETQYF
TRBV30 | few | CAWSVSGPTSYEQYF
TRBV7-8 | NA | CASSFDRRDEKLFF
TRBV6-1 | many | CASSAIEQNYGYTF
TRBV29-1 | medium-sized | CSVEGSARNTEAFF
TRBV4-1 | many | CASSQLRTGGARTEAFF
TRBV4-3 | many | CASSQGLAGGPEFF
TRBV28 | NA | CASKAPSSYNSPLHF
TRBV7-8 | many | CASSVDGTASVLMNTEAFF
TRBV5-1 | NA | CASSLATRTDTQYF
TRBV27 | many | CASSLSWQGGNQPQHF